This TCR beta chain was captured in a study of T-cell reconstitution after alpha-beta-depleted transplantation in children (dated by TCRdb to 2015 to 2016). About the full investigation: T-cell immune reconstitution after TCRalphabeta/CD19-depleted allogeneic hematopoietic cell transplantation in children was quantitatively tracked in the study by means of TCR repertoire profiling.

The CDR3 numbers 13 residues from cysteine through phenylalanine. Only the CDR3 region is kept as DNA, spanning 39 bases read in frame from base 1. Cut back by 0 bases and 10 bases, the V and J ends lie 15 bases apart. Reading the germline V gene (reference sequence) gives CDR1 DFQATT and CDR2 SNEGSKA. This clonotype appeared many times. Which antigen it targets is not known. No much larger clonotype is one base removed from it; base qualities were not supplied. The library was made by PCR. These reads were obtained on an Illumina HiSeq 2500. TCR library preparation used molecular barcoding, with unique molecular identifiers applied to normalize quantification of the TCRbeta repertoire. The raw public reads went through TCRdb reprocessing: fastp at Q25, MiXCR clone calling, in-frame beta chains kept. For every CDR3 protein sequence, its rows merge into one entry that carries the most common genes and DNA. Within this sample are roughly 400,000 distinct CDR3 sequences, with around 20% of them counted one time only. About 3.8% of the sample is in the top ten clones.

The chain was built from TRBV20-1 and TRBJ1-1; perhaps TRBD1 is the D gene, with 6 bases matching. The sequence was obtained from a human donor who donated a stem cell graft to a child with acute myeloid leukemia. This material consisted of PBMCs from the stem cell graft donor, taken from the stem cell graft. The nucleotides are TGCAGTGCTAGAGAACAGGGAGGGTTCGGAGCTTTCTTT. Its amino acids are CSAREQGGFGAFF.